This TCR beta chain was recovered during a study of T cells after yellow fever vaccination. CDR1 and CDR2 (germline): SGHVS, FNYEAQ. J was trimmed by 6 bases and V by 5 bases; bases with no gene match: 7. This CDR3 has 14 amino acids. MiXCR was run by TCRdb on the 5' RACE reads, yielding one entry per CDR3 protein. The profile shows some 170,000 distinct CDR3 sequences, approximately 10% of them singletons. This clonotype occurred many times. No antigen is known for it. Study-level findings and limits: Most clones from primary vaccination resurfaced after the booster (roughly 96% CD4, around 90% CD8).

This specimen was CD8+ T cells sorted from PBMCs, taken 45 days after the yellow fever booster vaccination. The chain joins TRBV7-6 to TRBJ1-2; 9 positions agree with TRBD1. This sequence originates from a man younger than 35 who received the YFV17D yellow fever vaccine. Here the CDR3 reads CASSPGTGRDGYTF. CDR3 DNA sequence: TGTGCCAGCAGCCCCGGGACAGGGAGGGATGGCTACACCTTC. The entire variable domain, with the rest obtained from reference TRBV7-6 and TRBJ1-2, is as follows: GAGVSQSPRYKVTKRGQDVALRCDPISGHVSLYWYRQALGQGPEFLTYFNYEAQQDKSGLPNDRFSAERPEGSISTLTIQRTEQRDSAMYRCASSPGTGRDGYTFGSGTRLTVV.